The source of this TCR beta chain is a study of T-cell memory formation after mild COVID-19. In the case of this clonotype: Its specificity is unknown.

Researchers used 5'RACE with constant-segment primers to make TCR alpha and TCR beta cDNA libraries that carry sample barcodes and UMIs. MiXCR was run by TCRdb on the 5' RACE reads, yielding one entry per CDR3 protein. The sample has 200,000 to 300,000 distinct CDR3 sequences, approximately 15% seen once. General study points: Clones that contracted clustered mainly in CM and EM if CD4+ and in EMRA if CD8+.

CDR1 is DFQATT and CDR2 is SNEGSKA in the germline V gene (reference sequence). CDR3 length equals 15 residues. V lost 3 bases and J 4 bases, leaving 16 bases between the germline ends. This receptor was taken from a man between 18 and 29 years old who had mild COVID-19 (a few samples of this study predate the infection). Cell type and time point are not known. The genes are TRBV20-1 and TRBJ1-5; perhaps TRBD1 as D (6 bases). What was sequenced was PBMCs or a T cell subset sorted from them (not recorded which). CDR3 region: CSARARGGRNQPQHF. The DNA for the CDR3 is TGCAGTGCTAGGGCTAGGGGGGGTAGAAATCAGCCCCAGCATTTT.